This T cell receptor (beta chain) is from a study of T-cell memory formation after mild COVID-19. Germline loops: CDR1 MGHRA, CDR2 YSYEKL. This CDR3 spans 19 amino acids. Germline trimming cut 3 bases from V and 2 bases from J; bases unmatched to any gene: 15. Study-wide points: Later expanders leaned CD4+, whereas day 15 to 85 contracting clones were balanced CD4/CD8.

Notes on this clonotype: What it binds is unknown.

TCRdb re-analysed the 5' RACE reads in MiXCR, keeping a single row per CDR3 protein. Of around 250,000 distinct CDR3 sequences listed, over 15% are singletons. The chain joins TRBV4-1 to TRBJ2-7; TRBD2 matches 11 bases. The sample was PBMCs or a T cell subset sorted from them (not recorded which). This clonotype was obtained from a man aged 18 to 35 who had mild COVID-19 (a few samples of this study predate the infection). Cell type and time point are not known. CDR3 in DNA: TGCGCCAGCAGCCAGTTACGCAGGGCACTAGCGGGAGACCCCTACGAGCAGTACTTC. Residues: CASSQLRRALAGDPYEQYF.